The clone carrying this TCR beta chain was seen many times. The germline CDR1 and CDR2 sequences are SGHRS and YFSETQ. Trimming removed 3 bases from V and 1 base from J; junction bases left unmatched: 6. The CDR3 has 15 residues. The cDNA was produced through 5'RACE with 10-nucleotide random UMIs. TCRdb re-analysed the 5' RACE reads in MiXCR, keeping a single row per CDR3 protein. The sample shows tens of thousands of distinct CDR3 sequences, under 4.5% of them seen only once. These data belong to a study of neurological immune-mediated disorders. Indicated time point: longitudinal time-point 3. Sequencing was carried out using PBMCs. The chain employs TRBV5-1 and TRBJ2-7, with 8 bases matching TRBD1. The TCR sequence derives from a woman in her sixties with multiple sclerosis. In DNA form, the CDR3 reads TGCGCCAGCAGCTCCCGGACAGGGTGGTCCTACGAGCAGTACTTC. Protein sequence: CASSSRTGWSYEQYF.